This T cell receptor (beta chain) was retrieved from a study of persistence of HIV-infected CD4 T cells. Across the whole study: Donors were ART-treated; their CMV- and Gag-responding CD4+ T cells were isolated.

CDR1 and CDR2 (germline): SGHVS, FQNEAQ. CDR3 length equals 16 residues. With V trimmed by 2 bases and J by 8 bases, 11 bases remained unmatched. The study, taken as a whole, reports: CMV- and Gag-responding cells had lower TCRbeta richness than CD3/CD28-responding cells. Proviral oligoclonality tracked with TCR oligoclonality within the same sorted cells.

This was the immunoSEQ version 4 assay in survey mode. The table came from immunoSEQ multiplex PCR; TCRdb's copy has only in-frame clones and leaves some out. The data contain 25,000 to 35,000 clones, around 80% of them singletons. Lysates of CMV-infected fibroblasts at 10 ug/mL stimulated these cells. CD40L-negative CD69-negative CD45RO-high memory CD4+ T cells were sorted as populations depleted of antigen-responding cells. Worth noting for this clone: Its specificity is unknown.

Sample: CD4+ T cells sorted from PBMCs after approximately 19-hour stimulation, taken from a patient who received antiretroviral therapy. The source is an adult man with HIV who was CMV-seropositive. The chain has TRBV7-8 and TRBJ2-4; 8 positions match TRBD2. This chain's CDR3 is CASSLFDSAGDDIQYF. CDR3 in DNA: TGTGCCAGCAGCTTATTCGATTCAGCGGGGGACGACATTCAGTACTTC.